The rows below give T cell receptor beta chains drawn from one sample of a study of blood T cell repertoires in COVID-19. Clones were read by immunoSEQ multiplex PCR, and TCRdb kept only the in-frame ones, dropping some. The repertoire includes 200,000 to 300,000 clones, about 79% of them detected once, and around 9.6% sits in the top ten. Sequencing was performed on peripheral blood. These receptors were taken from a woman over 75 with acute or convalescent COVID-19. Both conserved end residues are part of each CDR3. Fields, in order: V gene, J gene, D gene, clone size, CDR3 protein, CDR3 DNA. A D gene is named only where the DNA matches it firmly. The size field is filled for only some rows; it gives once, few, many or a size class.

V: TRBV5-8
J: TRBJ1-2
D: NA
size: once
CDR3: CASSLDRVLYGYTF
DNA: TGTGCCAGCAGCTTGGACAGGGTGCTCTATGGCTACACCTTC

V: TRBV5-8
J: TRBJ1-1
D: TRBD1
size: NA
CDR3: CASGNRQGNTEAFF
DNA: TGTGCCAGCGGGAACCGACAGGGGAACACTGAAGCTTTCTTT

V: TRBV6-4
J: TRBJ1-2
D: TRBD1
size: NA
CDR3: CASSGQGMSGYTF
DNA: TGTGCCAGCAGCGGACAGGGAATGAGTGGCTACACCTTC

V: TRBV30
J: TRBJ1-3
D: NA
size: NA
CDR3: CAWSPHSRNTIYF
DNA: TGTGCCTGGAGCCCCCATTCCAGAAACACCATATATTTT

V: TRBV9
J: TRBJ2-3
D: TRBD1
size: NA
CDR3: CASNTGETDTQYF
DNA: TGTGCCAGCAATACAGGGGAGACAGATACGCAGTATTTT

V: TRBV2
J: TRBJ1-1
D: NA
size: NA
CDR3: CASIEQATEAFF
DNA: TGTGCCAGCATAGAACAGGCCACTGAAGCTTTCTTT

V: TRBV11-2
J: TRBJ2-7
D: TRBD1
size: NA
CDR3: CASSPGTATYEQYF
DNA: TGTGCCAGCAGCCCCGGGACAGCCACCTACGAGCAGTACTTC

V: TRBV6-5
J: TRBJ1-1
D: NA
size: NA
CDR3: CASSLTGDTEAFF
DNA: TGTGCCAGCAGCCTCACAGGCGACACTGAAGCTTTCTTT

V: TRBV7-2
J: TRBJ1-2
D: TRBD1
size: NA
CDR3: CASTSRQGYGYTF
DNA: TGTGCCAGCACCTCCCGACAGGGCTATGGCTACACCTTC

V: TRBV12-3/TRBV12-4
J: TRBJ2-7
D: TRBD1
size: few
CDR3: CASSLDRVGEQYF
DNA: TGTGCCAGCAGCCTGGACAGGGTTGGGGAGCAGTACTTC

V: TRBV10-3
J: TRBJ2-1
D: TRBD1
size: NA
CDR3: CAISEYRGNEQFF
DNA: TGTGCCATCAGTGAATACAGGGGAAATGAGCAGTTCTTC

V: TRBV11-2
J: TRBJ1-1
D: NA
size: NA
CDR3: CASSLSSPSQGTEAFF
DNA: TGTGCCAGCAGCTTATCCTCGCCCTCGCAGGGCACTGAAGCTTTCTTT

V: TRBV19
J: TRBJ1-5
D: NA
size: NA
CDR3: CASSIDAGMGNQPQHF
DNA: TGTGCCAGTAGTATCGACGCGGGGATGGGGAATCAGCCCCAGCATTTT

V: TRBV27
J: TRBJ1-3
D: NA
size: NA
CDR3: CASILQRSGNSGNTIYF
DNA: TGTGCCAGCATCTTACAAAGGTCGGGGAACTCTGGAAACACCATATATTTT

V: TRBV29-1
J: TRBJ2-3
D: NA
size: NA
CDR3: CSVRGHRLTDTQYF
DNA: TGCAGCGTCCGTGGACACCGACTCACAGATACGCAGTATTTT

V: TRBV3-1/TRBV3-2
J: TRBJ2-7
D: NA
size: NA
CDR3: CASSQLSMSGSYEQYF
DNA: TGTGCCAGCAGCCAATTAAGTATGAGTGGCTCCTACGAGCAGTACTTC

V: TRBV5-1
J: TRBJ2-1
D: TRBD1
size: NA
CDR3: CASSLEPGQAYNEQFF
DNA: TGCGCCAGCAGCTTGGAGCCGGGACAGGCCTACAATGAGCAGTTCTTC

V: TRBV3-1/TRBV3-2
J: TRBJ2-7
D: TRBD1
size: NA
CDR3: CASSQITGDEQYF
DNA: TGTGCCAGCAGCCAAATCACAGGGGACGAGCAGTACTTC

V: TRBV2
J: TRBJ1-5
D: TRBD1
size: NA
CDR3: CASRGTGESQPQHF
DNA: TGTGCCAGCAGAGGGACAGGCGAATCTCAGCCCCAGCATTTT

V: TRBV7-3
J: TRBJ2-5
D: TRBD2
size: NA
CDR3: CASSFSGTRETQYF
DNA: TGTGCCAGCAGCTTTTCCGGGACTAGGGAGACCCAGTACTTC

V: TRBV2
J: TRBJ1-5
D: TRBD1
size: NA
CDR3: CASSGTGGWPQHF
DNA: TGTGCCAGCAGTGGGACAGGGGGCTGGCCCCAGCATTTT

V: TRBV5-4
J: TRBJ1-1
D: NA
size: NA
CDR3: CASSLAVGGGNTEAFF
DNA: TGTGCCAGCAGCTTGGCTGTTGGCGGGGGGAACACTGAAGCTTTCTTT

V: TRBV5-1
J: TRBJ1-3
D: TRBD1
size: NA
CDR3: CASSYGTGGLGNTIYF
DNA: TGCGCCAGCAGCTACGGGACAGGGGGCCTCGGAAACACCATATATTTT

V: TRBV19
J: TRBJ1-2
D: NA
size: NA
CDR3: CASTWWPF
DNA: TGTGCCAGCACATGGTGGCCCTTC

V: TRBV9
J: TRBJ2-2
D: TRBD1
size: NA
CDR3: CASSPTSGTGNTGELFF
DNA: TGTGCCAGCAGCCCCACATCCGGGACAGGGAACACCGGGGAGCTGTTTTTT

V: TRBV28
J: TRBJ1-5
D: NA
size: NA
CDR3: CASRPQQGGQPQHF
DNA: TGTGCCAGCAGGCCTCAGCAGGGAGGTCAGCCCCAGCATTTT

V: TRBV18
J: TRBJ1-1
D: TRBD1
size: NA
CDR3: CASSPDRGRTEAFF
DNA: TGTGCCAGCTCACCAGACAGGGGAAGGACTGAAGCTTTCTTT

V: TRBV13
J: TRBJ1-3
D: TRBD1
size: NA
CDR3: CASRPGGSGNTIYF
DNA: TGTGCCAGCAGACCAGGGGGCTCTGGAAACACCATATATTTT

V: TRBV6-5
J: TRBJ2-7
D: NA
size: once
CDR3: CASSYTSTGNEQYF
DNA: TGTGCCAGCAGCTACACCTCGACAGGTAACGAGCAGTACTTC

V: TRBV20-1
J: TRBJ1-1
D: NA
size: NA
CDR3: CSARGEAEAFF
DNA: TGCAGTGCCAGGGGTGAGGCTGAAGCTTTCTTT

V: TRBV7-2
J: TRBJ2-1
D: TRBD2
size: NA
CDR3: CASSLASGGAYNEQFF
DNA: TGTGCCAGCAGCTTGGCTAGCGGGGGGGCCTACAATGAGCAGTTCTTC

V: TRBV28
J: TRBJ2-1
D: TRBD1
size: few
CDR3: CASRDRSNYNEQFF
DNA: TGTGCCAGCAGGGACAGGTCGAACTACAATGAGCAGTTCTTC

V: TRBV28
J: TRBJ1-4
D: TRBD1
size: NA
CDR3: CASSLPQGADEKLFF
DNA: TGTGCCAGCAGTTTACCGCAGGGGGCGGATGAAAAACTGTTTTTT

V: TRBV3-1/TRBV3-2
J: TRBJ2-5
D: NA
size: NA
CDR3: CASSQLLMARETQYF
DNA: TGTGCCAGCAGCCAACTACTAATGGCCCGGGAGACCCAGTACTTC

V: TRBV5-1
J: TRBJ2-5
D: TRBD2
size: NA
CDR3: CASSPGLAGLQETQYF
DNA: TGCGCCAGCAGCCCGGGACTAGCGGGTTTACAAGAGACCCAGTACTTC

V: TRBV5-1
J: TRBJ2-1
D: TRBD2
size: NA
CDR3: CASSLVGTSGIDGEQFF
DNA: TGCGCCAGCAGCTTGGTTGGGACTAGCGGGATTGATGGTGAGCAGTTCTTC

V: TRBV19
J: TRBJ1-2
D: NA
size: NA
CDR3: CASSRADYGYTF
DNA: TGTGCCAGTAGTAGAGCGGACTATGGCTACACCTTC

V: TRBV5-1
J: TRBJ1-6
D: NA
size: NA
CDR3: CASSLAGQINSPLHF
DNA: TGCGCCAGCAGCTTGGCTGGACAGATTAATTCACCCCTCCACTTT

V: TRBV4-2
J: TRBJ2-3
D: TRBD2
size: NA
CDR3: CASSQVQRGFTDTQYF
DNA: TGTGCCAGCAGCCAAGTCCAGCGGGGATTTACAGATACGCAGTATTTT

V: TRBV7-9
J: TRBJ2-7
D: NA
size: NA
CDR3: CASSPEGYEQYF
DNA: TGTGCCAGCAGCCCGGAGGGCTACGAGCAGTACTTC

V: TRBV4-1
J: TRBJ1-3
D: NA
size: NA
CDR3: CASSLKSVGAGSAAGGDTIYF
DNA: TGCGCCAGCAGCCTAAAGAGTGTCGGGGCGGGATCCGCGGCAGGTGGTGACACCATATATTTT

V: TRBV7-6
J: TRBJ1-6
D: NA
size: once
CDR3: CASSLGGARGSPLHF
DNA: TGTGCCAGCAGCTTGGGGGGGGCGCGTGGATCACCCCTCCACTTT

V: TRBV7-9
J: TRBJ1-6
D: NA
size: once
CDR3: CASSIQTDNSPLHF
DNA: TGTGCCAGCAGCATCCAGACAGATAATTCACCCCTCCACTTT

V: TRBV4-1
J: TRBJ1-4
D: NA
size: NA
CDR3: CASTLERSNDKLFF
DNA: TGCGCCAGCACCCTGGAACGGAGTAATGACAAACTGTTTTTT

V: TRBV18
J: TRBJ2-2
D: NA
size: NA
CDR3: CASSPRADRATGELFF
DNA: TGTGCCAGCTCACCACGCGCAGACAGAGCTACCGGGGAGCTGTTTTTT

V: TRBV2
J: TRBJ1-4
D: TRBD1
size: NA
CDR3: CASSSFVQGGRLFF
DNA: TGTGCCAGCAGCAGTTTTGTACAGGGGGGGCGACTGTTTTTT

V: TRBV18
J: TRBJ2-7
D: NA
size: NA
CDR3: CASSPGGTQDREQYF
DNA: TGTGCCAGCTCACCAGGCGGGACTCAGGACCGAGAGCAGTACTTC

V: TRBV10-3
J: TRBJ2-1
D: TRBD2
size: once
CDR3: CAITGTSGARSSYNEQFF
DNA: TGTGCCATCACCGGGACTAGCGGGGCCCGGAGCTCCTACAATGAGCAGTTCTTC

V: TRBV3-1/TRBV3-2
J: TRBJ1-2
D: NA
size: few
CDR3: CASSRLPGDPYGYTF
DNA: TGTGCCAGCAGCCGCCTACCGGGGGACCCCTATGGCTACACCTTC

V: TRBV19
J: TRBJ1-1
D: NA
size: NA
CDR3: CASSIGAVNTEAFF
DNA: TGTGCCAGTAGTATTGGGGCAGTGAACACTGAAGCTTTCTTT

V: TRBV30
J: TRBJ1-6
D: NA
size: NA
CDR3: CAWRALPESPLHF
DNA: TGTGCCTGGAGGGCCCTCCCCGAATCACCCCTCCACTTT

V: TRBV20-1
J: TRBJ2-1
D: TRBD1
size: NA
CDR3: CSASGPRGGRGEQFF
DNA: TGCAGTGCTAGTGGACCCAGAGGGGGCAGGGGTGAGCAGTTCTTC

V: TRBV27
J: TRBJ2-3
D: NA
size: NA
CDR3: CASSPSRDTQYF
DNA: TGTGCCAGCAGTCCCTCCAGGGATACGCAGTATTTT

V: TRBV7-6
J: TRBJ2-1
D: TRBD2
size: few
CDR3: CASSSEAGGAFPYNEQFF
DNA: TGTGCCAGCAGCTCGGAAGCGGGGGGGGCTTTCCCCTACAATGAGCAGTTCTTC

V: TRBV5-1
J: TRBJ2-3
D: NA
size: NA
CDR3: CASTGWGPTDTQYF
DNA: TGCGCCAGCACCGGGTGGGGGCCGACAGATACGCAGTATTTT

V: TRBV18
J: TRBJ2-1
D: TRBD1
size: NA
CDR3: CASSSTGGNEQFF
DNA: TGTGCCAGCTCAAGTACAGGGGGCAATGAGCAGTTCTTC

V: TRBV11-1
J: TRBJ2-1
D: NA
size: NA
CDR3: CASSLRQHISYNEQFF
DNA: TGTGCCAGCAGCTTGAGACAGCATATCTCCTACAATGAGCAGTTCTTC

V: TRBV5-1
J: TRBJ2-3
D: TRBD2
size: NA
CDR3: CASSQTTSGAADTQYF
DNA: TGCGCCAGCAGCCAAACGACTAGCGGGGCCGCAGATACGCAGTATTTT

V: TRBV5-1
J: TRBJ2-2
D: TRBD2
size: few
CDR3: CASSPRGLANTGELFF
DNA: TGCGCCAGCAGCCCGCGAGGACTAGCGAACACCGGGGAGCTGTTTTTT